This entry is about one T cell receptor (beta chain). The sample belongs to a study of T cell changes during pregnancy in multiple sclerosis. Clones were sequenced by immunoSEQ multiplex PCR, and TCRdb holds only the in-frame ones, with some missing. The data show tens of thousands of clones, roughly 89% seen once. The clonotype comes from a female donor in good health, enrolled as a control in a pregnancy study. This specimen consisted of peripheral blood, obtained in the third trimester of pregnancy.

Written as DNA, the CDR3 is TGTGCCAGCAGCTTCCAGGGGCCAGGGATCGTAGAGACCCAGTACTTC. It yields the protein CASSFQGPGIVETQYF. The V gene is TRBV5-8, the J gene TRBJ2-5; perhaps TRBD1 as D (6 bases). The CDR3 is 16 amino acids. V was cut by 2 bases and J by 4 bases, with 18 bases left in between. The germline V gene encodes CDR1 SGHTS and CDR2 YDEGEE.